This T cell receptor (beta chain) is drawn from a study of T cell responses to AZD1222 COVID-19 vaccine (dated by TCRdb to about 2021). With regard to the full study: A total of 233 trial participants underwent TCR sequencing, of whom about 200 had received two doses of AZD1222 and approximately 26 had received two doses of the MenACWY control vaccine. Trial participants were enrolled by age into subgroups of 18-55, 56-69 and 70-plus years, and approximately 150, 30 and 60 TCR-sequenced participants, respectively, were included in these subgroups. Results the study describes overall, beyond this receptor: Reportedly, close to half of the unique spike-specific TCRs recognized epitopes lying outside the regions that are mutated in the B.1.351 and B.1.1.7 variants. After two AZD1222 doses, both the breadth and the depth of spike-specific TCRs were significantly higher than at day 0 and than in MenACWY recipients. Participants were mostly white British, with more females than males. The authors suggested clonal diversity may have been underestimated. Only a handful of AZD1222 recipients were SARS-CoV-2 seropositive at baseline, limiting conclusions about previously exposed vaccinees. In the small 56-69-year group, the increase in depth fell short of significance, most likely because of low power. Vaccine-associated CD4 TCRs spanned the whole spike protein, with dominant responses in regions 160-218 and 743-854. Because no day 14 peak-response samples were available, the repertoires could be characterized only after the peak T cell response.

The germline V gene provides CDR1 SGHTA and CDR2 FQGNSA. Trimming leaves V shorter by 5 bases and J shorter by 0 bases, with the junction holding 11 bases beyond the gene matches. Including cysteine and phenylalanine, the CDR3 has 17 amino acids. Only the CDR3 DNA stays, 51 bases, in frame from base 1. The CDR3 regions of human TCRbeta chains were subjected to immunosequencing. Per the authors' processing: TCRs in the repertoires were matched against a reference library of SARS-CoV-2-specific TCRs that had been generated with the MIRA antigen-specificity platform. Breadth was defined as the fraction of unique TCRs that were SARS-CoV-2-associated. Depth was defined as the fraction of total T cells that were SARS-CoV-2-associated. Each spike-specific TCR was assigned to its reactive spike region and to a CD4 or CD8 class using the MIRA data. Log10-transformed breadth and depth values were compared by one-way ANOVA with Sidak's multiple comparisons tests. TCRdb carries this immuneACCESS record with in-frame sequences only. Its versions omit some clonotypes, under half of them owing to an unresolved V gene in the studies checked, with the rest unexplained. The DNA gave D and trimming, while V, J and clone size come from that table. The sample profile shows approximately 100,000 clones; 70% to 90% of them were found once. The top ten clonotypes cover 10% of the sample.

Interpreted using the paper, the time point label stands for: about 28 days (+/-7) after the second vaccine dose. AZD1222 recipients whose second dose came at about 4 weeks and those whose second dose came at about 12 weeks were combined into one group, since spike-specific TCR depth and breadth did not differ between the two schedules. The vaccinee samples were drawn from two UK trials, COV001 and COV002, one of which was a single-blind randomized controlled phase 2/3 trial testing AZD1222 (ChAdOx1 nCoV-19) in healthy adults. For TCRbeta chain sequencing, PBMC samples from trial participants were taken at day 0 and at day 28 after the second dose. On this clone: No antigen is known for it. No quality values exist for individual bases; no much larger clone is one base distant.

The V and J segments used are TRBV7-2 and TRBJ2-7; 9 central nucleotides agree with TRBD2. The sample here was peripheral blood, taken 28 days after the second AZD1222 dose. This clonotype was sampled from an adult who received the AZD1222 COVID-19 vaccine. The sequenced DNA is TGTGCCAGCAGCCTACGGATAGCGGGAGAGAGCTCCTACGAGCAGTACTTC. This translates into CASSLRIAGESSYEQYF.